A single sample is the source of the 24 T cell receptor beta chains below, sequenced in a study of control samples from healthy donors and cancer patients (dated by TCRdb to about 2020). The protocol used for the library was the immunoSEQ multiplex PCR assay. The immuneACCESS repertoire file appears here via TCRdb, limited to in-frame rearrangements. These files lack a portion of the clones; in checked studies, under half of the deficit traces to unresolved V genes, and the cause of the others is not known. The sample has approximately 170,000 clones on record, roughly 92% of them singletons. Approximately 1.5% of the sample rests with the top ten. The sequencing input was blood. The receptors shown here come from a man aged 30 to 39 in good health.

This clone was found once. The rearrangement joins TRBV29-1 to TRBJ1-2; D gene ambiguous. Trimming took 5 bases from V and 4 from J, leaving 11 bases between them. This CDR3 region has 12 residues. The germline gives CDR1 SQVTM, CDR2 ANQGSEA. Here the CDR3 reads CSVRRAGYGYTF. CDR3 nucleotide sequence: TGCAGCGTTAGGAGGGCAGGCTATGGCTACACCTTC.

This clone was observed a handful of times. The CDR3 spells CASSLGYRAYEQYF. Here the CDR3 DNA reads TGCGCCAGCAGCTTGGGGTACAGGGCCTACGAGCAGTACTTC. The chain recombines TRBV5-1 with TRBJ2-7, with D tentatively TRBD1 (6 bases). The CDR3 spans 14 residues. Germline V gene data show CDR1 as SGHRS and CDR2 as YFSETQ. V shed 0 bases and J shed 2 bases, with 9 bases lying between them.

This clone showed up just once. This chain links TRBV20-1 with TRBJ1-2; D not resolved. The germline V gene has CDR1 DFQATT and CDR2 SNEGSKA (reference sequence). V was pared by 3 bases and J by 5 bases, with 16 bases between. There are 14 residues in the CDR3. CDR3 DNA: TGCAGTGCTAGTGAGGTCGGAACGGGTTATGGCTACACCTTC. Translating it yields CSASEVGTGYGYTF.

V is TRBV5-5 and J is TRBJ2-3; weak D call: TRBD2 (5 bases). Germline-derived CDR1 and CDR2 are SGHKS and YYEKEE (reference sequence). CDR3 length: 15 amino acids. The V and J ends lost 1 base and 0 bases respectively, with 9 bases between them. This CDR3 reads CASSLYGVSTDTQYF. CDR3 nucleotide sequence: TGTGCCAGCAGCTTGTACGGGGTTAGCACAGATACGCAGTATTTT.

The V call is TRBV14, the J call TRBJ1-1; D may be TRBD1 (5 bases). CDR1 SGHDN and CDR2 FVKESK come from the germline V gene. Trimming removed 0 bases from V and 0 bases from J, with 11 bases in between. The CDR3 is 16 amino acids. CDR3 in DNA: TGTGCCAGCAGCCAAGATGCGGGGCAGTTGAACACTGAAGCTTTCTTT. Translating gives CASSQDAGQLNTEAFF. Complete variable domain (other parts from reference TRBV14 and TRBJ1-1): EAGVTQFPSHSVIEKGQTVTLRCDPISGHDNLYWYRRVMGKEIKFLLHFVKESKQDESGMPNNRFLAERTGGTYSTLKVQPAELEDSGVYFCASSQDAGQLNTEAFFGQGTRLTVV.

This clone is a singleton in its sample. The rearrangement uses TRBV15 and TRBJ2-2; 7 bases match TRBD1. Trimming took 3 bases from V and 5 from J; bases not matched to a gene: 0. Looked up from germline, CDR1 is LNHNV and CDR2 is YYDKDF (reference sequence). The CDR3 is made up of 13 amino acids. In nucleotides, the CDR3 is TGTGCCACCAGCAGGACAGGGACCGGGGAGCTGTTTTTT. It is translated as CATSRTGTGELFF.

The gene calls are TRBV19 and TRBJ2-7, with D possibly being TRBD1 or TRBD2 (5 bases each). The CDR3 runs to 13 residues. Germline lookup yields CDR1 LNHDA and CDR2 SQIVND (reference sequence). V lost 5 bases and J 9 bases, leaving 17 bases between the germline ends. The CDR3 reads CASSGPLGEGQYF. DNA of the CDR3: TGTGCCAGTAGTGGCCCCCTGGGGGAAGGGCAGTACTTC.

The chain links TRBV28 to TRBJ1-1; D is possibly TRBD1 (6 bases). This CDR3 has 14 residues. Germline V lookup: CDR1 MDHEN, CDR2 SYDVKM. The V and J ends lost 3 bases and 2 bases respectively, with 10 bases between them. The CDR3 DNA follows: TGTGCCAGCAGTTTGGTGGACAGAAACACTGAAGCTTTCTTT. This translates into CASSLVDRNTEAFF.

The genes are TRBV28 and TRBJ2-4; either TRBD1 or TRBD2 may fit D (6 bases each). Germline V gives CDR1 MDHEN, CDR2 SYDVKM. Deletions cut 6 bases from V and 1 base from J, with 10 bases between. This CDR3 is built from 14 residues. The CDR3 bases are TGTGCCAGCAGGGGGGGCAGTGCCAAAAACATTCAGTACTTC. Encoded protein: CASRGGSAKNIQYF.

Remarks on this clone: This sample includes further DNA sequences coding for the same CDR3. The CDR3 DNA follows: TGTGCCAGCAGCCTAACTAGCGGGGAATACAATGAGCAGTTCTTC. This gives the protein CASSLTSGEYNEQFF. V is TRBV6-5 and J is TRBJ2-1, with 10 bases lining up with TRBD2. Germline CDR1 and CDR2: MNHEY and SVGAGI. Unmatched junction bases numbered 6, after V lost 6 bases and J lost 4 bases. CDR3 length: 15 residues.

This clone has only one observation. The genes are TRBV19 and TRBJ1-2, with D possibly being TRBD1 (6 bases). The CDR3 contains 14 residues. Per germline, CDR1 LNHDA and CDR2 SQIVND (reference sequence). V was clipped by 6 bases and J by 4 bases, with 15 bases between them. CDR3 amino acids: CASRGAGVTYGYTF. DNA of the CDR3: TGTGCCAGTAGGGGGGCGGGCGTCACCTATGGCTACACCTTC.

The V call is TRBV5-1, the J call TRBJ1-4; a weak D match, TRBD1 (5 bases). This CDR3 spans 14 amino acids. Between the trimmed V and J ends, which lost 6 bases and 5 bases, there was a span of 14 bases. Germline CDR1 and CDR2: SGHRS and YFSETQ. The CDR3 DNA is TGCGCCAGCACTAGAGGGACTTCGAATGAAAAACTGTTTTTT. This translates into CASTRGTSNEKLFF.

The chain carries TRBV30 and TRBJ1-2; D is possibly TRBD1 (5 bases). Germline values: CDR1 GTSNPN, CDR2 SVGIG (reference sequence). V was cut by 5 bases and J by 4 bases, with 17 bases left in between. This CDR3 comprises 14 residues. For the CDR3, the DNA is TGTGCCTGGGTAATTCGGGGCGCAGCCTATGGCTACACCTTC. Residues: CAWVIRGAAYGYTF. The complete variable domain, with remaining parts taken from reference TRBV30 and TRBJ1-2, reads SQTIHQWPATLVQPVGSPLSLECTVEGTSNPNLYWYRQAAGRGLQLLFYSVGIGQISSEVPQNLSASRPQDRQFILSSKKLLLSDSGFYLCAWVIRGAAYGYTFGSGTRLTVV.

The V gene is TRBV27, the J gene TRBJ2-2; D perhaps matches TRBD1 (6 bases). The CDR3 covers 16 residues. With 3 bases removed from V and 4 bases from J, the gap between germline ends came to 15 bases. Germline loops: CDR1 MNHEY, CDR2 SMNVEV (reference sequence). This CDR3 is CASSFKGEWSTGELFF. DNA for the CDR3: TGTGCCAGCAGTTTTAAGGGGGAGTGGAGCACCGGGGAGCTGTTTTTT.

The rearrangement joins TRBV4-3 to TRBJ2-5; TRBD2 matches at 8 bases. The CDR3 length is 15 residues. Germline V gene data show CDR1 as LGHNA and CDR2 as YSLEER. Losses at the gene ends were 0 bases for V and 6 bases for J; bases not matched to a gene: 6. The CDR3 DNA sequence: TGCGCCAGCAGCCAAGATCTCACTAGCGGAAAGACCCAGTACTTC. Protein sequence: CASSQDLTSGKTQYF.

This chain links TRBV14 with TRBJ1-2; maybe TRBD1 (6 bases). The CDR3 runs to 14 residues. Looked up from germline, CDR1 is SGHDN and CDR2 is FVKESK. Trimming shortened V by 5 bases and J by 2 bases, and 12 bases separated the two germline ends. CDR3 bases: TGTGCCAGCAGCTCGACAGGTCGAAACTATGGCTACACCTTC. It translates to CASSSTGRNYGYTF.

V gene TRBV6-6 combines with J gene TRBJ1-5; 7 bases are shared with TRBD1. Trimming took 5 bases from V and 6 from J; bases not matched to a gene: 10. The CDR3 runs to 15 residues. Germline CDR1 is MNHNY and CDR2 is SVGAGI (reference sequence). Here the CDR3 DNA reads TGTGCCAGCAGTCGATCCGGGACAGTCAGTCAGCCCCAGCATTTT. It is translated as CASSRSGTVSQPQHF.

The genes are TRBV5-6 and TRBJ1-2, with 12 bases aligning to TRBD1. This CDR3 has 19 amino acids. V dropped 4 bases and J dropped 2; count of bases not matched to a gene: 15. Germline V gene data show CDR1 as SGHDT and CDR2 as YYEEEE. CDR3 region: CASSVRRRRDRGPNYGYTF. The CDR3 DNA reads TGTGCCAGCAGCGTACGCCGGCGGAGGGACAGGGGGCCCAACTATGGCTACACCTTC.

About this clone: A read error may produce the germline difference seen at one junction end. V is TRBV7-2 and J is TRBJ1-2; D remains unclear. This CDR3 region has 12 residues. CDR1 is SGHTA and CDR2 is FQGNSA in the germline V gene. The CDR3 DNA follows: TGTGCCAGCAGCGTAGCTAACTATGGCTACACCTTC. Protein product: CASSVANYGYTF.

The chain links TRBV7-6 to TRBJ2-3, with 15 bases lining up with TRBD2. The germline CDR1 and CDR2 sequences are SGHVS and FNYEAQ. J lost 5 bases, V lost 6 bases, and 12 bases had no gene match. The CDR3 is made up of 18 amino acids. In DNA, the CDR3 is TGTGCCAGCAGACCAGGGACTAGCGGGAGGCACGCGGGAGATACGCAGTATTTT. As protein: CASRPGTSGRHAGDTQYF.

The V gene is TRBV7-4, the J gene TRBJ2-7; D is possibly TRBD2 (5 bases). The CDR3 spans 17 residues. V lost 1 base and J 0 bases, leaving 16 bases between the germline ends. From germline, CDR1 is SGHVT and CDR2 SQSDAQ. The CDR3 region has the DNA TGTGCCAGCAGCTTAGTTACGGGGATGGGGAGCTCCTACGAGCAGTACTTC. Amino acids: CASSLVTGMGSSYEQYF. The full variable domain, rest sourced from reference TRBV7-4 and TRBJ2-7, is GAGVSQSPRYKVAKRGRDVALRCDSISGHVTLYWYRQTLGQGSEVLTYSQSDAQRDKSGRPSGRFSAERPERSVSTLKIQRTEQGDSAVYLCASSLVTGMGSSYEQYFGPGTRLTVT.

The chain has TRBV29-1 and TRBJ2-3; TRBD2 is a possible D gene (5 bases). Looked up from germline, CDR1 is SQVTM and CDR2 is ANQGSEA. V was clipped by 7 bases and J by 4 bases, with 9 bases between them. This CDR3 has 11 amino acids. In DNA form, the CDR3 reads TGCAGCGGCGGGCCCTCAGATACGCAGTATTTT. Its translation is CSGGPSDTQYF.

The chain uses TRBV29-1 and TRBJ2-1, with D possibly being TRBD1 or TRBD2 (5 bases each). V dropped 6 bases and J dropped 2 bases, with 11 bases sitting between them. Germline V gene lookup returns CDR1 SQVTM and CDR2 ANQGSEA. The CDR3 has 13 residues. CDR3 loop: CSVDQGAYNEQFF. The CDR3 DNA reads as TGCAGCGTCGACCAGGGAGCCTACAATGAGCAGTTCTTC.

The chain carries TRBV5-1 and TRBJ2-3; 7 nucleotides line up with TRBD2. Germline CDR1 and CDR2: SGHRS and YFSETQ. V gave up 0 bases and J gave up 4 bases; unmatched junction bases: 2. The CDR3 runs to 14 residues. The CDR3 sequence is CASSLGRGADTQYF. CDR3 DNA: TGCGCCAGCAGCTTGGGACGGGGGGCAGATACGCAGTATTTT.